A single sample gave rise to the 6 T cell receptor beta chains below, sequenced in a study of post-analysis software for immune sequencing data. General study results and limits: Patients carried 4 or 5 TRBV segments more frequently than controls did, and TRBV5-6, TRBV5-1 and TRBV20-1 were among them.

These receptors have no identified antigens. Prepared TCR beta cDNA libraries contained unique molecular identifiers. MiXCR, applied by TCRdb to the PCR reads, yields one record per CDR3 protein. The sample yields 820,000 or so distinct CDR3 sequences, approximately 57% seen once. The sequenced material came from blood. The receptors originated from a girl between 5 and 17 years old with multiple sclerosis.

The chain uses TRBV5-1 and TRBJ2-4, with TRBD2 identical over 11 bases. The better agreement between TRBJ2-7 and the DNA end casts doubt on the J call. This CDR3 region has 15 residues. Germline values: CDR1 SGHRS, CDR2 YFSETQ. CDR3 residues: CASSLRLAGRYEQYF. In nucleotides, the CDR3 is TGCGCCAGCAGCTTAAGACTAGCGGGACGGTACGAGCAGTACTTC.

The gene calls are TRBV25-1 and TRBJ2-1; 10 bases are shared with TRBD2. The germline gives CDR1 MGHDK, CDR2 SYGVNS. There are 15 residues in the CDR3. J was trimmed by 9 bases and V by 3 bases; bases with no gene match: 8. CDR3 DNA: TGTGCCAGCAGTGACCGAGCGGGAGGGCCGATTGAGCAGTTCTTC. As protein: CASSDRAGGPIEQFF.

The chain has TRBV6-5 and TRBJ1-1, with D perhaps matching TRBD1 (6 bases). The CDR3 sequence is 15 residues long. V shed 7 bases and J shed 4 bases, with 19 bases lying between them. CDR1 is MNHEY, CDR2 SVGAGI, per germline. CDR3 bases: TGTGCCAGCAAATTACAGGGTCTGGGGGGCACTGAAGCTTTCTTT. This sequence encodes CASKLQGLGGTEAFF.

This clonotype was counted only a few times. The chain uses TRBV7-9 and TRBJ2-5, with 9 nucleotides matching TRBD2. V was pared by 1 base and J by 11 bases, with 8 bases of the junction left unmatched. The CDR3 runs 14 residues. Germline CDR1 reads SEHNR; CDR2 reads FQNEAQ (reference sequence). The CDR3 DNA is TGTGCCAGCAGCTTAGTGGCGGGGGGGCATGAGCAGTACTTC. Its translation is CASSLVAGGHEQYF.

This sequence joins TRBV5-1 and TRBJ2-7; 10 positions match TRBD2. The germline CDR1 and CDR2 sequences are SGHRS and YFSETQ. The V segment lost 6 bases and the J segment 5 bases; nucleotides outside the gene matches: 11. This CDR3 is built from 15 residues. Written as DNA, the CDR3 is TGCGCCAGCACCCTGCTTGCTAGCGGGAGCGACGAGCAGTACTTC. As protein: CASTLLASGSDEQYF.

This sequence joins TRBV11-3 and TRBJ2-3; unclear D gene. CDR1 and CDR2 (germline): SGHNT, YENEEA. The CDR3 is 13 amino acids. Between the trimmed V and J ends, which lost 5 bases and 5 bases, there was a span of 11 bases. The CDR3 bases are TGTGCCAGCAGCCTTGAGGATGTAGATACGCAGTATTTT. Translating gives CASSLEDVDTQYF.